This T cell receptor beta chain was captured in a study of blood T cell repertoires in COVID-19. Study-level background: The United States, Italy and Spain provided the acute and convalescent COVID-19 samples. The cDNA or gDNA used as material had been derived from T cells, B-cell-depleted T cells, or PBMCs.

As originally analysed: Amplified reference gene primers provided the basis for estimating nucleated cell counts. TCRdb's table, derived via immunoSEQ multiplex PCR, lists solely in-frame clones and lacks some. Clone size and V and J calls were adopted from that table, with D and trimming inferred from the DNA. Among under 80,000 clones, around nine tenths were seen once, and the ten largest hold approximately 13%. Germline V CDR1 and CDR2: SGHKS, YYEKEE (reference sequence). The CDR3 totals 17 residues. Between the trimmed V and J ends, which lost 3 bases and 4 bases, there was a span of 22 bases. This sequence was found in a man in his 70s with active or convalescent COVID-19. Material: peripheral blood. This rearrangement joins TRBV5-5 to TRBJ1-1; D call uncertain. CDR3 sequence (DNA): TGTGCCAGCAGCTCCTTACCGGGTAAGGAGTTGGGCACTGAAGCTTTCTTT. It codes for CASSSLPGKELGTEAFF.